The text below deals with one T cell receptor (beta chain). The sample originates from a study of blood T cell repertoires in COVID-19. The germline V gene has CDR1 LGHDT and CDR2 YNNKEL (reference sequence). V was trimmed by 8 bases and J by 6 bases, leaving 16 bases between them. The length of the CDR3 is 13 residues. Produced via immunoSEQ multiplex PCR; TCRdb's table is partial and in-frame only. This repertoire shows around 220,000 clones, approximately 80% found once; its top ten account for under 10%. This clonotype was sampled from a woman older than 75 with COVID-19, enrolled during active disease. The chain uses TRBV3-1 (or the pseudogene TRBV3-2) and TRBJ1-2, with D possibly TRBD1 on 5 matching bases. Sequenced: peripheral blood. CDR3 residues: CASSGGAGDGYTF. As DNA, the CDR3 is TGTGCCAGCTCGGGGGGAGCAGGAGATGGCTACACCTTC.